The sequence of this T cell receptor (beta chain) was determined in a study of blood T cell repertoires in COVID-19. Whole-study context: PBMCs, B-cell-depleted T cells, or T cells were the source of the cDNA or gDNA that made up the material.

Clones were read by immunoSEQ multiplex PCR, and TCRdb kept only the in-frame ones, dropping some. Of roughly 33,000 clones in the sample, 85% were seen once. The CDR3 has 13 amino acids. Germline CDR1 SEHNR, CDR2 FQNEAQ (reference sequence). Trimming removed 7 bases from V and 4 bases from J, with 11 bases in between. This clone was picked up a small number of times. The TCR comes from a human donor with acute or convalescent COVID-19. The donor label of this sample is uncertain. Sequencing used peripheral blood. V and J are TRBV7-9 and TRBJ1-3; perhaps TRBD1 as D (5 bases). The CDR3 DNA reads TGTGCCAGCACCCTAGGGGTGGGAAACACCATATATTTT. This translates into CASTLGVGNTIYF.